This T cell receptor beta chain was captured by sequencing in a study of T cell changes during pregnancy in multiple sclerosis. Here immunoSEQ multiplex PCR was the method, and the copy in TCRdb shows in-frame clones only, minus some. The sample holds roughly 40,000 clones; approximately 91% are singletons and the top ten take approximately 2%. From germline, CDR1 is LNHDA and CDR2 SQIVND (reference sequence). The CDR3 runs 15 residues. Germline trimming cut 10 bases from V and 2 bases from J; bases unmatched to any gene: 11. The sequence derives from a female donor in good health, enrolled as a control in a pregnancy study. Here the sequenced sample was CD4+ T cells from peripheral blood mononuclear cells, taken after pregnancy. The chain carries TRBV19 and TRBJ2-3; TRBD1 aligns across 8 bases. CDR3 coding DNA: TGTGCCACCACTCCGGACAGGGTTCCCACAGATACGCAGTATTTT. This sequence encodes CATTPDRVPTDTQYF. Drawing the rest from reference TRBV19 and TRBJ2-3, the complete variable domain is DGGITQSPKYLFRKEGQNVTLSCEQNLNHDAMYWYRQDPGQGLRLIYYSQIVNDFQKGDIAEGYSVSREKKESFPLTVTSAQKNPTAFYLCATTPDRVPTDTQYFGPGTRLTVL.